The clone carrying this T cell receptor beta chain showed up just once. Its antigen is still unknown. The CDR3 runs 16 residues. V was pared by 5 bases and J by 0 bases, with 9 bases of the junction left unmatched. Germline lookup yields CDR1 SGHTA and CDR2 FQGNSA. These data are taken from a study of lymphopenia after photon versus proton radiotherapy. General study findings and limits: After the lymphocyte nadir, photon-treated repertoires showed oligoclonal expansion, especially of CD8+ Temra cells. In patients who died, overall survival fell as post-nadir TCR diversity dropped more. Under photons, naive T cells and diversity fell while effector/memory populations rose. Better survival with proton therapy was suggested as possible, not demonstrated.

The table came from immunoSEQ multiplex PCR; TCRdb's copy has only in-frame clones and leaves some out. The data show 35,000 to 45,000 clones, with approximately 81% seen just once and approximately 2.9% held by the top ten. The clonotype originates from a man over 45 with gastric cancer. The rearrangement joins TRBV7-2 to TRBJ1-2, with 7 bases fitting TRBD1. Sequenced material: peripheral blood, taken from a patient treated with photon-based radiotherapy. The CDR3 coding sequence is TGTGCCAGCAGCCCTAAGGCCGGGACAGCTAACTATGGCTACACCTTC. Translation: CASSPKAGTANYGYTF.